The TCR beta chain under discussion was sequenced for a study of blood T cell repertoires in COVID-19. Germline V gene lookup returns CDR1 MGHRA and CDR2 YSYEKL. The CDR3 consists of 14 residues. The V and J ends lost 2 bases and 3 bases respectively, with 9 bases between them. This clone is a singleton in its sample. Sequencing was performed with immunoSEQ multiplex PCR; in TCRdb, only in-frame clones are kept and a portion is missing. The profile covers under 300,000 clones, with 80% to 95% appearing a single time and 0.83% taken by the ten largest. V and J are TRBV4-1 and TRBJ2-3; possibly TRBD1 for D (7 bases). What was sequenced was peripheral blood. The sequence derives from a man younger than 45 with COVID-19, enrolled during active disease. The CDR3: CASSQPGGTDTQYF. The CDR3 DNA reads TGCGCCAGCAGCCAACCAGGGGGGACAGATACGCAGTATTTT.